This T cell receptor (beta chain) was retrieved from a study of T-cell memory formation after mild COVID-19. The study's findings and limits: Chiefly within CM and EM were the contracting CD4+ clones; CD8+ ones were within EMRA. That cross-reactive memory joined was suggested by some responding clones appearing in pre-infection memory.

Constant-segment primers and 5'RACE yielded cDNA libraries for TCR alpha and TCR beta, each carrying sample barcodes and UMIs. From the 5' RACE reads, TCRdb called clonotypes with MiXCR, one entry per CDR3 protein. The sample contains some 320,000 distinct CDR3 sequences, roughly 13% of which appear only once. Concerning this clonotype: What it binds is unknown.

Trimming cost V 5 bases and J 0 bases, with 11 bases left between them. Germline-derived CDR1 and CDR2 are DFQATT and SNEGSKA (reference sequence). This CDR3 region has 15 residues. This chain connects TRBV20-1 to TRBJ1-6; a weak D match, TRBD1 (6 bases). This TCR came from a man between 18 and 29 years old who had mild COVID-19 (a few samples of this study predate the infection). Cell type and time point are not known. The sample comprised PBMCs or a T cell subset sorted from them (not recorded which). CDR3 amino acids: CSAVDSSSYNSPLHF. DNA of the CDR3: TGCAGTGCTGTGGACAGCAGCTCCTATAATTCACCCCTCCACTTT.